This T cell receptor (beta chain) appears in the sequencing data of a study of blood T cell repertoires in COVID-19. Study-level information: From T cells, B-cell-depleted T cells, or PBMCs came the material, which was cDNA or gDNA.

The CDR3 runs 14 residues. The V end lost 8 bases, the J end lost 0 bases, and 10 bases lay between the germline ends. Allocation to cohorts depended on clinical history reported by the participants. Symptom resolution, clearance, or two negative PCRs marked donors in Cohort 3 as recovered. In the original analysis: The assay estimated nucleated cells by amplifying reference gene primers. Assay used: immunoSEQ multiplex PCR; TCRdb lists only in-frame clones, some missing. That table supplies the V and J calls and clone size; D and trimming were determined from the DNA. The data contain about 200,000 clones, approximately 83% of them singletons.

The receptor was derived from a middle-aged man who had recovered from COVID-19. V gene TRBV23-1 combines with J gene TRBJ2-2; weak D call: TRBD1 (6 bases). TRBV23-1 is reported as an ORF; its role is uncertain. The sequenced material came from PBMCs or T cells enriched from blood (not recorded which). The CDR3 region is CASGWTANTGELFF. The DNA of the CDR3 is TGCGCCAGCGGCTGGACAGCGAACACCGGGGAGCTGTTTTTT.